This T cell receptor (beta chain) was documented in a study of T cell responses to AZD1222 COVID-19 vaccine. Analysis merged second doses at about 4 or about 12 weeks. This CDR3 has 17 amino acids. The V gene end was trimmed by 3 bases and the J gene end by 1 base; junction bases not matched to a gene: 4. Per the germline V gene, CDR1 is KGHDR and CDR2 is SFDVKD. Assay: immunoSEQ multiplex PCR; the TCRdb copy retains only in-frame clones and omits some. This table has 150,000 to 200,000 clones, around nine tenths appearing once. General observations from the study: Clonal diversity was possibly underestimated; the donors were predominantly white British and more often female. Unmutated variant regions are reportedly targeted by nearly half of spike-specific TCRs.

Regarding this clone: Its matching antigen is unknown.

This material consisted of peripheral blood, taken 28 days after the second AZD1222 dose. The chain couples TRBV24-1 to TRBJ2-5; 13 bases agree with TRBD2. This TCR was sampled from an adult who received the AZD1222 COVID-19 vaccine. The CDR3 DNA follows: TGTGCCACCAGTGATCTGGGACTAGCGGGACCCCAAGAGACCCAGTACTTC. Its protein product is CATSDLGLAGPQETQYF.